This T cell receptor beta chain was observed in a study of T cells in localized non-small cell lung cancer. Whole-study results and caveats: Without multi-region sequencing, intratumor heterogeneity could not be excluded.

Using immunoSEQ multiplex PCR, the repertoire was profiled, and TCRdb retains in-frame clones only, with some absent. Here the sample spans about 15,000 clones, approximately 89% being singletons. Germline lookup yields CDR1 MGHRA and CDR2 YSYEKL. This CDR3 comprises 17 residues. V was pared by 0 bases and J by 4 bases, with 11 bases of the junction left unmatched. Comments on this clone: Its antigen is undetermined.

This TCR came from a woman aged 40-69 years with stage I lung adenocarcinoma. Sample: peripheral blood, taken before any cancer treatment. The chain employs TRBV4-1 and TRBJ1-2; TRBD1 aligns across 7 bases. The CDR3 bases are TGCGCCAGCAGCCAAGACGGGGGACAGCGAGGGGGCTATGGCTACACCTTC. This codes for CASSQDGGQRGGYGYTF.